This entry concerns a single TCR beta chain. The entry originates in a study of blood T cell repertoires in COVID-19. V gave up 3 bases and J gave up 0 bases; unmatched junction bases: 8. The germline V gene has CDR1 LNHNV and CDR2 YYDKDF (reference sequence). The CDR3 consists of 17 residues. Method: immunoSEQ multiplex PCR; TCRdb's copy keeps in-frame clones and lacks some. The sample contains approximately 220,000 clones, 84% of which appear only once. The receptor was isolated from a woman aged 55-70 years who had recovered from COVID-19. The specimen sequenced was peripheral blood. This chain joins TRBV15 and TRBJ2-7; 10 bases align to TRBD2. The CDR3 reads CATSSRELAGNSYEQYF. The CDR3 nucleotides read TGTGCCACCAGCAGCCGTGAACTAGCGGGGAACTCCTACGAGCAGTACTTC.